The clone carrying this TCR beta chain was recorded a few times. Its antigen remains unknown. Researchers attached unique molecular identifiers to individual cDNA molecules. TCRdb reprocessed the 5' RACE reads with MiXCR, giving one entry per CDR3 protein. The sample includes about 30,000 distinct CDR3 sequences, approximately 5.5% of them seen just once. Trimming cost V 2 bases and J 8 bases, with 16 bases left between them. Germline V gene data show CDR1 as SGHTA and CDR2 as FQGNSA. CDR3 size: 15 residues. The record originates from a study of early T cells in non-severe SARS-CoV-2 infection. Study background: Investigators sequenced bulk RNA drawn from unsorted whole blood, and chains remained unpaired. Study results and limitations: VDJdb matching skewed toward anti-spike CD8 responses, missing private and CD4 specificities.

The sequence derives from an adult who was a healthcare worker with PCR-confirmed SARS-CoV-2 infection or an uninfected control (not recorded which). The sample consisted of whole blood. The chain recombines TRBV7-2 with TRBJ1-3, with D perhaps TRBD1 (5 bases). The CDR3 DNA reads TGTGCCAGCAGCTTACGTGGAGGGGTTAGGGACACCATATATTTT. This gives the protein CASSLRGGVRDTIYF.